The source of this T cell receptor (beta chain) is a study of cytomegalovirus exposure and HLA in healthy donors. A remark on this clone: Its target is unknown.

Produced via immunoSEQ multiplex PCR; TCRdb's table is partial and in-frame only. This sample has about 130,000 clones; approximately 80% occur once, and the top ten carry 30%. This CDR3 region has 14 residues. Germline V CDR1 and CDR2: LNHNV, YYDKDF (reference sequence). The junction had 4 bases not matched to a gene; V was cut back by 4 bases and J by 3 bases. General observations from the study: Investigators reported more than 150 TCR beta chains as tied to cytomegalovirus. Cytomegalovirus status was reportedly diagnosed by the classifier with high specificity and sensitivity. The tendency of first-cohort TCR clusters to co-occur in the 120 validation repertoires was identified by a subsequent analysis.

The source of this sequence is a man aged 30 to 39 in good health and CMV-seropositive. This chain joins TRBV15 and TRBJ2-7; 9 nucleotides line up with TRBD1. The specimen sequenced was PBMCs. The CDR3 here is CATSTWTGDYEQYF. DNA of the CDR3: TGTGCCACCAGCACTTGGACAGGGGACTACGAGCAGTACTTC. Together with reference TRBV15 and TRBJ2-7, the CDR3 gives the full variable domain: DAMVIQNPRYQVTQFGKPVTLSCSQTLNHNVMYWYQQKSSQAPKLLFHYYDKDFNNEADTPDNFQSRRPNTSFCFLDIRSPGLGDTAMYLCATSTWTGDYEQYFGPGTRLTVT.